This T cell receptor (beta chain) was documented in a study of cytomegalovirus exposure and HLA in healthy donors. 60 Vbeta and 13 Jbeta primers were used in PCR. Using immunoSEQ multiplex PCR, the repertoire was profiled, and TCRdb retains in-frame clones only, with some absent. This sample yields 97,000 or so clones, of which more than 60% are seen a single time; roughly 2.5% belongs to the top ten. The study's findings and limits: CMV serostatus alone was available as immune exposure information. Apparent HLA restriction characterized most CMV-associated TCR beta chains in a later analysis.

Germline V gene data show CDR1 as DFQATT and CDR2 as SNEGSKA (reference sequence). Trimming took 6 bases from V and 1 from J, leaving 6 bases between them. The length of the CDR3 is 11 residues. Sampled while nominally healthy, donors likely had unrecorded immune exposures. On this clone: The antigen remains unidentified.

V usage is TRBV20-1 and J usage is TRBJ1-1; D is possibly TRBD1 (5 bases). Specimen: PBMCs. The TCR comes from a man aged 45-65 years in good health and CMV-seronegative. DNA of the CDR3: TGCAGTGCCGGGGGGAACACTGAAGCTTTCTTT. It specifies CSAGGNTEAFF.